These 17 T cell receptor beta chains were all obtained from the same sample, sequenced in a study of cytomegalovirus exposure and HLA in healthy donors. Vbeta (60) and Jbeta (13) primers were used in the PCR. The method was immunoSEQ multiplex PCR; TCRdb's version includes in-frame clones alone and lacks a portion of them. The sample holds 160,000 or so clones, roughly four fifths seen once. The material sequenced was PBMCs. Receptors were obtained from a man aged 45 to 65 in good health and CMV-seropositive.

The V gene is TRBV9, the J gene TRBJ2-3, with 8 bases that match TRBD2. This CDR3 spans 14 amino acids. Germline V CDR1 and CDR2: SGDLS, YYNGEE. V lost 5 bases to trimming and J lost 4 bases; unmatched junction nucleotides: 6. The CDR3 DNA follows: TGTGCCAGCAGGGGCCGGGGGGGGTCAGATACGCAGTATTTT. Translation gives CASRGRGGSDTQYF.

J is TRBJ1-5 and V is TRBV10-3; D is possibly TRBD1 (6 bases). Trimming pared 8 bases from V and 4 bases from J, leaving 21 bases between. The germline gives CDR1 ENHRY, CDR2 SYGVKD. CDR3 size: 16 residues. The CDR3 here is CAIWFNFGGSNQPQHF. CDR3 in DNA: TGTGCCATCTGGTTTAATTTTGGGGGCTCAAATCAGCCCCAGCATTTT.

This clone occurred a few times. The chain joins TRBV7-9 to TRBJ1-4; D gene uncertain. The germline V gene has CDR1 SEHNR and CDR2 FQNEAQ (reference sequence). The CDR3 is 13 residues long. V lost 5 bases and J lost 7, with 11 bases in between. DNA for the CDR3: TGTGCCAGCAGCCCCCCGGGTGGTGAAAAACTGTTTTTT. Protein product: CASSPPGGEKLFF.

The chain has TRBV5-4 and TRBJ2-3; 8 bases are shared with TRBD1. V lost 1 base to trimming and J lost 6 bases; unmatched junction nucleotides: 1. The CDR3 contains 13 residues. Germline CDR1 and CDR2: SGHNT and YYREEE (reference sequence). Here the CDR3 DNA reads TGTGCCAGCAGCTTGACAGGGGGGGATACGCAGTATTTT. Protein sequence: CASSLTGGDTQYF.

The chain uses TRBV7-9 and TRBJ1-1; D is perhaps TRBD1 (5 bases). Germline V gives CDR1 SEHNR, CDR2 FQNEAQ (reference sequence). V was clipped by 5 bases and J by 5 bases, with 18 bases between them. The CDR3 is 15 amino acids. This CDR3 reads CASSPSRLGHTEAFF. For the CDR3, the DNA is TGTGCCAGCAGCCCAAGCAGACTAGGACATACTGAAGCTTTCTTT.

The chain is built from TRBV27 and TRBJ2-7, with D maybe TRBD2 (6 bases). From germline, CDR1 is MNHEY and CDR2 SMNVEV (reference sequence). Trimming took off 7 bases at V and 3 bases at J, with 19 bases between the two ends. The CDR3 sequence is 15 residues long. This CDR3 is CASNSVGGVIYEQYF. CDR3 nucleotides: TGTGCCAGCAATTCAGTGGGAGGTGTCATCTACGAGCAGTACTTC.

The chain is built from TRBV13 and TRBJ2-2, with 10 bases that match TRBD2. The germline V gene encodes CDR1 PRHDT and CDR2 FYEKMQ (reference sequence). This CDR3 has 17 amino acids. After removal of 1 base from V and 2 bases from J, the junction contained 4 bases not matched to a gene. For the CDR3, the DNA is TGTGCCAGCAGCTTAGTGGCTAGCGGGAGAAACACCGGGGAGCTGTTTTTT. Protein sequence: CASSLVASGRNTGELFF. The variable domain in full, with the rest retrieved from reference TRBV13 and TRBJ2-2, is AAGVIQSPRHLIKEKRETATLKCYPIPRHDTVYWYQQGPGQDPQFLISFYEKMQSDKGSIPDRFSAQQFSDYHSELNMSSLELGDSALYFCASSLVASGRNTGELFFGEGSRLTVL.

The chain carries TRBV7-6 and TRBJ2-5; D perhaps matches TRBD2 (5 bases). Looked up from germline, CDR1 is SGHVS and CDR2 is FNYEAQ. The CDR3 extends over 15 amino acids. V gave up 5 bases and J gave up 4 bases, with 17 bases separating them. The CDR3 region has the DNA TGTGCCAGCAGCGAGGTAGGAGGATTCGTAGAGACCCAGTACTTC. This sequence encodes CASSEVGGFVETQYF.

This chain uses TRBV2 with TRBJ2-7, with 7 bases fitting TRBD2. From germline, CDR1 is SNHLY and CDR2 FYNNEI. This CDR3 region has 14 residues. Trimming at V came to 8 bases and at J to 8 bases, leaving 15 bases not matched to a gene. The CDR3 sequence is CASRGDTQSTKQYF. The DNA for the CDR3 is TGTGCCAGCCGGGGGGATACCCAGTCTACGAAGCAGTACTTC. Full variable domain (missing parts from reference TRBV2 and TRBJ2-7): EPEVTQTPSHQVTQMGQEVILRCVPISNHLYFYWYRQILGQKVEFLVSFYNNEISEKSEIFDDQFSVERPDGSNFTLKIRSTKLEDSAMYFCASRGDTQSTKQYFGPGTRLTVT.

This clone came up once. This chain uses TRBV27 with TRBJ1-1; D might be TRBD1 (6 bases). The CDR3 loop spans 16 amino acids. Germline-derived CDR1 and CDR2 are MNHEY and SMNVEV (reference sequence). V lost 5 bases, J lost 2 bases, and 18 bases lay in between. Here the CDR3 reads CASSLAGTLANTEAFF. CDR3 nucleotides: TGTGCCAGCAGTCTCGCCGGGACACTGGCAAACACTGAAGCTTTCTTT.

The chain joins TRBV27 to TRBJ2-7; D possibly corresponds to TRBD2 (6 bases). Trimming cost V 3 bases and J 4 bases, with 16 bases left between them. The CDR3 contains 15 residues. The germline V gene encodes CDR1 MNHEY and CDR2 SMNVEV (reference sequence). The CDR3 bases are TGTGCCAGCAGTTTCGATTATGTTGGGAGGTACGAGCAGTACTTC. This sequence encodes CASSFDYVGRYEQYF.

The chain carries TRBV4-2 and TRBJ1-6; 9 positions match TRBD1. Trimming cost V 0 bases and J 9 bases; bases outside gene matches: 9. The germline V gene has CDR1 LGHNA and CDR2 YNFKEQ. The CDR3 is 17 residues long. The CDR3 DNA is TGTGCCAGCAGCCAAGATTCGGGACAGGGTATTCGTTCACCCCTCCACTTT. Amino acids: CASSQDSGQGIRSPLHF.

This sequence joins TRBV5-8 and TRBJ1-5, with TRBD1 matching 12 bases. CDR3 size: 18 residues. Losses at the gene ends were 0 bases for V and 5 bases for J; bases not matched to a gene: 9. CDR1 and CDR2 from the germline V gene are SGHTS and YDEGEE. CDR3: CASSLEGDRGPVDQPQHF. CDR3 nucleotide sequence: TGTGCCAGCAGCTTGGAGGGGGACAGGGGGCCGGTTGATCAGCCCCAGCATTTT.

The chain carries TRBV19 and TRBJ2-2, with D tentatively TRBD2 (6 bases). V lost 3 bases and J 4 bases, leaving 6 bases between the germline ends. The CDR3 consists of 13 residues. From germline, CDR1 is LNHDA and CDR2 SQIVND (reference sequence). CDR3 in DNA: TGTGCCAGTAGTATGGGAGGCACCGGGGAGCTGTTTTTT. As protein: CASSMGGTGELFF.

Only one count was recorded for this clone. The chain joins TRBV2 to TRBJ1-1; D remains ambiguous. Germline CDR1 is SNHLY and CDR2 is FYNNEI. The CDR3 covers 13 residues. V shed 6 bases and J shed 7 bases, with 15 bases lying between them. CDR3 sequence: CASRKEEVGEAFF. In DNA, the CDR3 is TGTGCCAGCAGGAAAGAGGAGGTCGGTGAAGCTTTCTTT.

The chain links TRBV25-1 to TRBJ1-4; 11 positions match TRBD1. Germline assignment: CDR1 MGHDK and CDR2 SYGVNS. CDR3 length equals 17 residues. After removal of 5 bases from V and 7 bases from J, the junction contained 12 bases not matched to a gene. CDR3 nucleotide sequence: TGTGCCAGCAGTCCCGGGACAGGGGGATTAGAAGTTGAAAAACTGTTTTTT. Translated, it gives CASSPGTGGLEVEKLFF. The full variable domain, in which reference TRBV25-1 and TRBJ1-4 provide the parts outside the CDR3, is EADIYQTPRYLVIGTGKKITLECSQTMGHDKMYWYQQDPGMELHLIHYSYGVNSTEKGDLSSESTVSRIRTEHFPLTLESARPSHTSQYLCASSPGTGGLEVEKLFFGSGTQLSVL.

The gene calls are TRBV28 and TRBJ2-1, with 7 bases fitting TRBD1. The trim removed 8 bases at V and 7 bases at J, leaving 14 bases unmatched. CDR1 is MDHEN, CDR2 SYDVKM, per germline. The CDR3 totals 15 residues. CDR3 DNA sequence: TGTGCCAGCGGCGGCTTAGACAGGGTTGGTAATGAGCAGTTCTTC. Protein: CASGGLDRVGNEQFF.